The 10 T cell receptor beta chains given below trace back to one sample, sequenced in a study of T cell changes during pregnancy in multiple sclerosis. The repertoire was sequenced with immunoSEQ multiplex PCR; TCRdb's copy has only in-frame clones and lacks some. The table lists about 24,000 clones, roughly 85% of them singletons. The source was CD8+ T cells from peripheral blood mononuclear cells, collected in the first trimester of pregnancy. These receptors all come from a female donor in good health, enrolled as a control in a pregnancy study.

Written as DNA, the CDR3 is TGCGCCAGCAGCCAAACTCAGGGTTGGAGTCAGCCCCAGCATTTT. It encodes CASSQTQGWSQPQHF. The chain has TRBV4-3 and TRBJ1-5, with D perhaps matching TRBD1 (5 bases). CDR3 size: 15 residues. The V gene's germline CDR1 is LGHNA and CDR2 YSLEER. V lost 2 bases, J lost 6 bases, and 14 bases lay in between.

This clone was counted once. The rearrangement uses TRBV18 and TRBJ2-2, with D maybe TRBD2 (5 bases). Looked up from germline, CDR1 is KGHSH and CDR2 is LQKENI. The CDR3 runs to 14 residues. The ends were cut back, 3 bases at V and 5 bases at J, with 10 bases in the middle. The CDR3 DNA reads TGTGCCAGCTCACCGCCGGGGTCGACCGGGGAGCTGTTTTTT. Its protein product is CASSPPGSTGELFF.

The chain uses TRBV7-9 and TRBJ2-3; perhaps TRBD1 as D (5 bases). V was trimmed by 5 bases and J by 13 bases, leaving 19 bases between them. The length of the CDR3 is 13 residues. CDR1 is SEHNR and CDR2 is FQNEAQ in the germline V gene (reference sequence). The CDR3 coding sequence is TGTGCCAGCAGCCCCCCCCCGGACACCTCGAAGTATTTT. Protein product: CASSPPPDTSKYF.

CDR3: CASSGGQGGLSYGYTF. CDR3 coding DNA: TGTGCCAGCAGCGGCGGACAGGGGGGGTTATCCTATGGCTACACCTTC. V usage is TRBV5-6 and J usage is TRBJ1-2; TRBD1 matches 10 bases. This CDR3 has 16 amino acids. V was clipped by 4 bases and J by 4 bases; unmatched bases: 10. From germline, CDR1 is SGHDT and CDR2 YYEEEE. Combining the CDR3 with reference TRBV5-6 and TRBJ1-2 gives the whole variable domain DAGVTQSPTHLIKTRGQQVTLRCSPKSGHDTVSWYQQALGQGPQFIFQYYEEEERQRGNFPDRFSGHQFPNYSSELNVNALLLGDSALYLCASSGGQGGLSYGYTFGSGTRLTVV.

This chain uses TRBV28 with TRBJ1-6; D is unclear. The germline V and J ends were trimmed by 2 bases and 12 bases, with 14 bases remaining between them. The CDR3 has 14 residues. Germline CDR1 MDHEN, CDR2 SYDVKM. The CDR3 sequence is CASSLGRGSEPLHF. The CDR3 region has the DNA TGTGCCAGCAGTTTAGGCCGGGGTTCAGAACCCCTCCACTTT.

CDR3 sequence reads: CATRSLGGYISYEQYF. The CDR3 DNA sequence: TGTGCCACCAGGAGCCTTGGCGGGTATATCTCCTACGAGCAGTACTTC. J is TRBJ2-7 and V is TRBV15, with D possibly being TRBD2 (5 bases). Trimming left V 6 bases short and J 0 bases short, with 18 bases between. The CDR3 has 16 residues. CDR1 is LNHNV and CDR2 is YYDKDF in the germline V gene (reference sequence).

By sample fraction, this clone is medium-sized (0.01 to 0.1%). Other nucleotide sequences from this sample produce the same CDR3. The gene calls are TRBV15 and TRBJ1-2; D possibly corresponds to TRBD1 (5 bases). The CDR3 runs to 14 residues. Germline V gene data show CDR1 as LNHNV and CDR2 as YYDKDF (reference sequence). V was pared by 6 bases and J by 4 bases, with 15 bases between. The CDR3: CATRAGGDPYGYTF. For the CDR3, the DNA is TGTGCCACCAGGGCCGGCGGGGACCCCTATGGCTACACCTTC.

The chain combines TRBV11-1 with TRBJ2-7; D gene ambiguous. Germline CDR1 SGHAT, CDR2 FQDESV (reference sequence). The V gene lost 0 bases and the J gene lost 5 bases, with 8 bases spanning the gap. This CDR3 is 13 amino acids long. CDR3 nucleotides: TGTGCCAGCAGCTTAGCAGCGCCCCACGAGCAGTACTTC. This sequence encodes CASSLAAPHEQYF.

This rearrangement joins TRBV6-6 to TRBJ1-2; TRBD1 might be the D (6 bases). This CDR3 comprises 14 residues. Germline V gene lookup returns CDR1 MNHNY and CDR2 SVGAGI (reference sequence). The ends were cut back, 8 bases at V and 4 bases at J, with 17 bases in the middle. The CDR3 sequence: CASDESGDGYGYTF. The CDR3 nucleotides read TGTGCCAGCGATGAGTCAGGGGACGGCTATGGCTACACCTTC.

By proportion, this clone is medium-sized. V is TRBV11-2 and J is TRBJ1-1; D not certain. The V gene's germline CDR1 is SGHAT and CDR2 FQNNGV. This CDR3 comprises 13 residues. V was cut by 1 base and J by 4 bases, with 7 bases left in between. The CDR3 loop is CASSLGGITEAFF. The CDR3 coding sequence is TGTGCCAGCAGCTTAGGAGGGATCACTGAAGCTTTCTTT.